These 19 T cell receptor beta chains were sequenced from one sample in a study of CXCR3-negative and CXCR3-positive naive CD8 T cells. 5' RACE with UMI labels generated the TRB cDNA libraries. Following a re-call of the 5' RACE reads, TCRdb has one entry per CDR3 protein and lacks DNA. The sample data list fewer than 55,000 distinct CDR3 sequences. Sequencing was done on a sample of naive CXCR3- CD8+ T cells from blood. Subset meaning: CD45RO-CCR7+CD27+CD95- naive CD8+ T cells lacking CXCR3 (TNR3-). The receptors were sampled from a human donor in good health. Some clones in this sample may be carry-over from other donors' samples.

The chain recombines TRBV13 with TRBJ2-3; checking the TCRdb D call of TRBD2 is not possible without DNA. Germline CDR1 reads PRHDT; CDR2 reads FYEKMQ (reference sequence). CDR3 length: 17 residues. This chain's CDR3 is CASSSGGGTSDTDTQYF.

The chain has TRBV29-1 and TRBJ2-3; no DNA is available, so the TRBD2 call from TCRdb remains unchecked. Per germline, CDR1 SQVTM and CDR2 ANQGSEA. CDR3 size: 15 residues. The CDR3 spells CSVDPTSGATDTQYF.

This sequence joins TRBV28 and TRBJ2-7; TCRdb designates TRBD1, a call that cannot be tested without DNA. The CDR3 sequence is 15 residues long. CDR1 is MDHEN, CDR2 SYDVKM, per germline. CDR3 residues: CASSYTGSNLYEQYF.

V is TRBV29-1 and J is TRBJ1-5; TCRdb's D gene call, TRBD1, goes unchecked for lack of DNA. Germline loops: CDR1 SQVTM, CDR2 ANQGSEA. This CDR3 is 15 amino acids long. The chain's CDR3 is CSVEVGRGLNQPQHF.

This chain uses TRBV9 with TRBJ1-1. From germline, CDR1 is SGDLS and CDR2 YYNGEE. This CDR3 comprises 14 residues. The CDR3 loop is CASSPQSMNTEAFF.

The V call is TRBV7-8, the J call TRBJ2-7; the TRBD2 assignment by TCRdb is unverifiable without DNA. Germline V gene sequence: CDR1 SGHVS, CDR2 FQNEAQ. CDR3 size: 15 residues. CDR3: CASSLGTSGRIEQYF.

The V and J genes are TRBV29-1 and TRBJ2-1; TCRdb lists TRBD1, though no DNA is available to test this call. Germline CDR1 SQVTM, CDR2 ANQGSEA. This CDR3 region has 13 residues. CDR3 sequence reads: CSVYEARGNEQFF.

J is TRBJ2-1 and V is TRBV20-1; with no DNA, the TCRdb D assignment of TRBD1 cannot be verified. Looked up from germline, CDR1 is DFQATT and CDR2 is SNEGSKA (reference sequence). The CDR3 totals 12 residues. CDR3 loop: CSARRQGGEQFF.

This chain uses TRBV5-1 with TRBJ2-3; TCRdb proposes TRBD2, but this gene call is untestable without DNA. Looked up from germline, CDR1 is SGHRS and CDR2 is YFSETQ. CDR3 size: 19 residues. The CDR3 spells CASSLWGGAETSDADTQYF.

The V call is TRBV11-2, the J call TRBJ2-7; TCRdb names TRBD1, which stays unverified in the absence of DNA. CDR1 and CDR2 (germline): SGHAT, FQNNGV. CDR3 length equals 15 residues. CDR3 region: CASSGTGTGAYEQYF.

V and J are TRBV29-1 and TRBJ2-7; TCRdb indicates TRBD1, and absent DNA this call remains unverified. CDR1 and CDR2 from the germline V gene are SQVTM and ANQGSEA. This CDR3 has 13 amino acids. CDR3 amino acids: CSVLPGLGNEQYF.

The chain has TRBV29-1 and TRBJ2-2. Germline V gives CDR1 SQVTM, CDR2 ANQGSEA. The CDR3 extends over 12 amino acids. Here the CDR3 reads CSVLWATGELFF.

The CDR3 is CSARRLDTGELFF. The V and J genes are TRBV20-1 and TRBJ2-2. CDR1 is DFQATT, CDR2 SNEGSKA, per germline (reference sequence). The CDR3 has 13 residues.

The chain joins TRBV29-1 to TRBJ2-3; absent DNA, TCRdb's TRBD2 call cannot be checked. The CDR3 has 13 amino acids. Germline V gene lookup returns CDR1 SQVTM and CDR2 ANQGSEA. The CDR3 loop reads CSVAGGGTDTQYF.

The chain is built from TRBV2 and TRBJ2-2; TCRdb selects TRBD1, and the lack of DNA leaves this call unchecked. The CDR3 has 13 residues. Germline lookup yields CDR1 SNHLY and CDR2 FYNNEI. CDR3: CATPGVIGGELFF.

The CDR3 is CASSGGDLSTEAFF. V gene TRBV5-1 combines with J gene TRBJ1-1; TCRdb names TRBD1, which stays unverified in the absence of DNA. Germline CDR1 reads SGHRS; CDR2 reads YFSETQ. The CDR3 contains 14 residues. The full variable domain, with the rest looked up from reference TRBV5-1 and TRBJ1-1, is KAGVTQTPRYLIKTRGQQVTLSCSPISGHRSVSWYQQTPGQGLQFLFEYFSETQRNKGNFPGRFSGRQFSNSRSEMNVSTLELGDSALYLCASSGGDLSTEAFFGQGTRLTVV.

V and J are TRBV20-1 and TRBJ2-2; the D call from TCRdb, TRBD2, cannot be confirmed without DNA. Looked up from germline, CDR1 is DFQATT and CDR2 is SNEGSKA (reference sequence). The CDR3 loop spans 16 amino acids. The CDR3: CSARSPDAAEAGELFF.

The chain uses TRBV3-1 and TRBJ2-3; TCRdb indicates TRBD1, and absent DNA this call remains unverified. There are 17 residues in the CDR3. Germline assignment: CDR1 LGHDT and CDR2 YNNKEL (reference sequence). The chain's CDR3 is CASSQEASREGTDTQYF.

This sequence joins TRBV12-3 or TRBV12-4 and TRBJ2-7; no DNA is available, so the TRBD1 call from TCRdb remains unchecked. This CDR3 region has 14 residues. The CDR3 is CATRSGTGVYEQYF.